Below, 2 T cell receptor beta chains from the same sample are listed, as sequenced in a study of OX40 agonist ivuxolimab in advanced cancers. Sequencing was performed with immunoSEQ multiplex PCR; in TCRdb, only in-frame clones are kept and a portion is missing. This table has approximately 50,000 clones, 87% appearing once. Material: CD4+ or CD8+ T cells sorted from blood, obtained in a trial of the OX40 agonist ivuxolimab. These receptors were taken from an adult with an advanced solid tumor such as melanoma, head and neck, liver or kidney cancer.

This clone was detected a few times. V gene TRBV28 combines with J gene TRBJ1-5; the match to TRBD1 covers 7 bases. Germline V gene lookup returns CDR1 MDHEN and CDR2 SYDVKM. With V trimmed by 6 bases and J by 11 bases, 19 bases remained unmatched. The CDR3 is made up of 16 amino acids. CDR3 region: CASRLRDSGSVWAQHF. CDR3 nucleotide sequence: TGTGCCAGCAGACTCCGGGACAGTGGGAGTGTGTGGGCCCAGCATTTT.

The CDR3 region has the DNA TGTGCCAGCAGTTTACGGCAGGACAGGATATTTGGGAACATTCAGTACTTC. As protein: CASSLRQDRIFGNIQYF. The J gene is TRBJ2-4, the V gene TRBV28; 7 nucleotides line up with TRBD1. Germline V gene data show CDR1 as MDHEN and CDR2 as SYDVKM. The CDR3 sequence is 17 residues long. V trimming: 2 bases; J trimming: 7 bases; junction bases outside the gene matches: 14.